This T cell receptor beta chain derives from a study of blood T cell repertoires in COVID-19. Study summary: Researchers got acute and convalescent COVID-19 samples from the United States, Italy and Spain. PBMCs, B-cell-depleted T cells, or T cells provided the cDNA or gDNA that made up the material.

The CDR3 has 16 amino acids. Trimming at V came to 7 bases and at J to 3 bases, leaving 10 bases not matched to a gene. Looked up from germline, CDR1 is LNHDA and CDR2 is SQIVND (reference sequence). This clone was counted once. Per the study methods: How many nucleated cells were present was estimated from reference gene primer amplification. The repertoire was sequenced with immunoSEQ multiplex PCR; TCRdb's copy has only in-frame clones and lacks some. The DNA gave D and trimming, while V, J and clone size come from that table. The sample carries 300,000 to 400,000 clones, roughly 87% recorded once. Seattle cases were enrolled at active infection and followed longitudinally.

The receptor was isolated from a man aged 30 to 45 with COVID-19, enrolled during active disease. Sequencing was done on a sample of peripheral blood. The chain joins TRBV19 to TRBJ1-4; 8 nucleotides match TRBD1. The CDR3 sequence is CASNTRGRGANEKLFF. CDR3 nucleotide sequence: TGTGCCAGTAACACCAGGGGGCGCGGGGCTAATGAAAAACTGTTTTTT.